What follows is one TCR beta chain and its context. No antigen is known for it. No much larger clonotype is one base removed from it; base qualities were not supplied. Inclusive of the bounding cysteine and phenylalanine, the CDR3 is 18 residues long. Just CDR3 DNA is preserved here, 54 bases in frame from base 1. Sequences SGHVS (CDR1) and FQNEAQ (CDR2) are obtained from the germline V gene. Cut back by 0 bases and 4 bases, the V and J ends lie 19 bases apart. Flow cytometry had shown CD8+CD57+ cell expansion in the patients selected for sequencing. Every patient had severe acquired aplastic anemia, diagnosed using the International Study of Aplastic Anemia and Agranulocytosis and Camitta criteria. Patients had received no therapy at the time of blood sampling. In this study, sorted CD4+ and CD8+ T cells from the blood of healthy subjects and of severe aplastic anemia patients had their TCR repertoires deep-sequenced. Patients were enrolled in the USA under clinicaltrials.gov protocols 00001620, 01623167, 00001397, 00071045, 00081523 and 00961064. Ficoll-Paque density gradient centrifugation was used to isolate peripheral blood mononuclear cells. Before DNA extraction, CD4+ and CD8+ T cells were sorted by FACS or by magnetic beads.

Profiling of TCR beta VDJ combinations and CDR3 sequences used genomic DNA as the template. An Illumina HiSeq 2000 was the platform used for TCR repertoire sequencing. For the original study's pipeline: TRBV/TRBJ rearrangement plots, CDR3 size and DJ length profiles, and Simpson's diversity index were used to evaluate the repertoires. Whichever DNA sequence was most abundant in the deep sequencing data was defined as the immunodominant clone. CDR3 amino acid sequences were checked for sharing across subjects and were also compared against the VDJdb database and published repertoires. The public reads were quality trimmed at Q25 with fastp and then assembled into clones with MiXCR by TCRdb, keeping productive beta chains. Under each unique CDR3 protein, matching rows form one entry showing the most common genes and DNA. The V and J calls and clone size are TCRdb's, not the authors'. The sample table records 150,000 or so distinct CDR3 sequences; around half of these occur just once. The ten largest clones capture 0.85% to 1.3% of the sample.

The sample is drawn from a study of CD8+CD57+ T cells in acquired aplastic anemia listed by TCRdb under 2018. Concerning the study at large: A mean of approximately 3 ug of DNA, ranging from roughly 0.19 to 30 ug, was extracted from sorted CD4+ and CD8+ cells. A CD8+CD57+ expansion meant a frequency higher than the mean frequency seen in healthy subjects. Results the study describes overall, beyond this receptor: Roughly 31 CD8+ CDR3 sequences were shared between patients and controls but appeared highly expressed in patients and within their immunodominant clones. Patients and healthy controls showed no significant difference in CD8+ Simpson's diversity (P=0.060).

What was sequenced was sorted CD4+, CD8+, or CD8+CD57+ T cells (not recorded which) from PBMCs. This clonotype originated in a human donor with aplastic anemia. The chain is encoded by TRBV7-8 joined to TRBJ1-5; the D gene is unclear. The sequence in DNA is TGTGCCAGCAGCTTAGCGTCCCCCTGGGAGTTGGTAAATCAGCCCCAGCATTTT. This sequence encodes CASSLASPWELVNQPQHF.